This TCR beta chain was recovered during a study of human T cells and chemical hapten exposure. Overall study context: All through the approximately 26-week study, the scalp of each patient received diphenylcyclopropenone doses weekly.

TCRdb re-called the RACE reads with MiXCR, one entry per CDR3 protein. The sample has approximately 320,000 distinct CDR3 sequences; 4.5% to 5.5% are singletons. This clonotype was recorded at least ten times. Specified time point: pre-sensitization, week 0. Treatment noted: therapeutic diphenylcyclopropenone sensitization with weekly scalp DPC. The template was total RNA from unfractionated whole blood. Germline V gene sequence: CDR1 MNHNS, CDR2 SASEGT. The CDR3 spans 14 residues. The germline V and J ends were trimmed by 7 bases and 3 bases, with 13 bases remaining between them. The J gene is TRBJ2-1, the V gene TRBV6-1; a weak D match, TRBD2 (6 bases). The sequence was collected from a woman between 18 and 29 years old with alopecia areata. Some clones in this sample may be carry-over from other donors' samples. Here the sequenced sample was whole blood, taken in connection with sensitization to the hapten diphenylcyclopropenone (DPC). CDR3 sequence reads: CASTTSFGYNEQFF. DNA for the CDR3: TGTGCCAGCACTACTAGCTTTGGCTACAATGAGCAGTTCTTC.